This T cell receptor (beta chain) was obtained from a study of shared clonotypes between healthy human individuals. Sequencing used immunoSEQ multiplex PCR; TCRdb keeps in-frame clones, though not all of them. The data show roughly 100,000 clones, about 72% seen once. Germline lookup yields CDR1 MNHNS and CDR2 SASEGT. Trimming took 1 base from V and 1 from J; bases not matched to a gene: 4. The CDR3 is 15 residues long. The TCR sequence derives from a woman in her twenties or thirties in good health. Sequences were obtained from memory CD8+ T cells sorted from blood. This sample's subset: CD45RO+ cells pooled with CCR7-negative TemRA cells. The rearrangement joins TRBV6-1 to TRBJ2-7, with 7 bases fitting TRBD2. Written as DNA, the CDR3 is TGTGCCAGCAGTGAAGTGTGGGGGGGGTCCTACGAGCAGTACTTC. It is translated as CASSEVWGGSYEQYF.